These 22 T cell receptor beta chains originate from one sample sequenced in a study of T-cell reconstitution after alpha-beta-depleted transplantation in children. Construction of the TCRbeta library involved unique molecular identifiers. One entry per CDR3 protein, called by TCRdb with MiXCR from the PCR reads. The sample lists hundreds of thousands of distinct CDR3 sequences; 20% to 30% were seen once. The specimen comprised PBMCs, mostly from graft donor cells, sampled 360 days after TCRalphabeta/CD19-depleted stem cell transplant. The receptors originated from a female patient between 2 and 15 years old who had a stem cell transplant for congenital amegakaryocytic thrombocytopenia, so the T cells may come from the graft donor.

This chain joins TRBV5-1 and TRBJ2-5; D unresolved. The CDR3 consists of 16 residues. V dropped 0 bases and J dropped 2 bases, with 14 bases sitting between them. The germline gives CDR1 SGHRS, CDR2 YFSETQ. The CDR3 region is CASSLGNPRAQETQYF. The CDR3 nucleotides read TGCGCCAGCAGCTTGGGGAACCCCAGAGCACAAGAGACCCAGTACTTC.

V usage is TRBV10-3 and J usage is TRBJ2-7; the match to TRBD2 covers 8 bases. The CDR3 is 14 amino acids. V was clipped by 1 base and J by 5 bases; unmatched bases: 4. The germline V gene encodes CDR1 ENHRY and CDR2 SYGVKD. CDR3 protein: CAISELGLDHEQYF. Written as DNA, the CDR3 is TGTGCCATCAGTGAGTTGGGACTAGATCACGAGCAGTACTTC.

The rearrangement links TRBV6-5 to TRBJ2-7; D gene unclear. V was cut by 0 bases and J by 1 base, with 19 bases left in between. This CDR3 comprises 18 residues. Germline CDR1 is MNHEY and CDR2 is SVGAGI. CDR3 DNA: TGTGCCAGCAGTTACTCGGCTCGGGCCTGGCAAGAATCCTACGAGCAGTACTTC. Translated: CASSYSARAWQESYEQYF.

This clonotype has a count of ten or more. The rearrangement links TRBV20-1 to TRBJ2-1; TRBD2 might be the D (6 bases). The CDR3 has 15 amino acids. V lost 3 bases, J lost 2 bases, and 14 bases lay in between. CDR1 and CDR2 from the germline V gene are DFQATT and SNEGSKA (reference sequence). CDR3 loop: CSASTGTATYNEQFF. CDR3 nucleotide sequence: TGCAGTGCTAGTACGGGGACTGCGACCTACAATGAGCAGTTCTTC.

In its sample, this clonotype was seen a few times. The genes are TRBV12-3 or TRBV12-4 and TRBJ2-3, with TRBD2 matching over 7 bases. The CDR3 totals 16 residues. V gave up 3 bases and J gave up 2 bases; unmatched junction bases: 8. The CDR3 loop is CASSLGLSLYTDTQYF. CDR3 sequence (DNA): TGTGCCAGCAGTTTGGGACTAAGCCTCTACACAGATACGCAGTATTTT.

This clonotype turned up a few times. The rearrangement links TRBV15 to TRBJ1-5; D remains ambiguous. CDR1 and CDR2 from the germline V gene are LNHNV and YYDKDF (reference sequence). The CDR3 sequence is 14 residues long. The ends were cut back, 1 base at V and 4 bases at J, with 8 bases in the middle. This chain's CDR3 is CATSRGAGNQPQHF. The DNA of the CDR3 is TGTGCCACCAGCAGAGGGGCGGGAAATCAGCCCCAGCATTTT.

This clonotype was counted between two and nine times. The J gene is TRBJ2-1, the V gene TRBV7-9; D perhaps matches TRBD1 (6 bases). V gave up 4 bases and J gave up 2 bases, with 12 bases separating them. CDR1 and CDR2 (germline): SEHNR, FQNEAQ (reference sequence). This CDR3 has 15 amino acids. CDR3 amino acids: CASSSGQPTYNEQFF. CDR3 DNA: TGTGCCAGCAGCTCCGGACAGCCAACCTACAATGAGCAGTTCTTC.

The chain combines TRBV13 with TRBJ2-3; 7 bases map to TRBD2. The CDR3 sequence is 17 residues long. Trimming at V came to 5 bases and at J to 2 bases, leaving 13 bases not matched to a gene. Germline assignment: CDR1 PRHDT and CDR2 FYEKMQ (reference sequence). CDR3 in amino acids: CASSGTGTTKFTDTQYF. The CDR3 DNA reads TGTGCCAGCAGCGGGACCGGGACTACCAAATTCACAGATACGCAGTATTTT.

The gene calls are TRBV5-1 and TRBJ1-4; D gene uncertain. This CDR3 is 15 amino acids long. Trimming took off 1 base at V and 14 bases at J, with 21 bases between the two ends. CDR1 and CDR2 (germline): SGHRS, YFSETQ. CDR3 bases: TGCGCCAGCAGCTTGACGGACCCCCGGAAAACTGAGCTGTTTTTT. Residues: CASSLTDPRKTELFF.

V gene TRBV4-3 combines with J gene TRBJ1-2; TRBD1 is a possible D gene (6 bases). Trimming shortened V by 0 bases and J by 0 bases, and 8 bases separated the two germline ends. This CDR3 contains 15 residues. The V gene's germline CDR1 is LGHNA and CDR2 YSLEER. CDR3 DNA sequence: TGCGCCAGCAGCCAAGATGGGACAACTAACTATGGCTACACCTTC. It encodes CASSQDGTTNYGYTF.

This clonotype was observed at least ten times. J is TRBJ1-5 and V is TRBV15, with 7 bases identical to TRBD1. Losses at the gene ends were 0 bases for V and 2 bases for J; bases not matched to a gene: 7. The CDR3 has 17 amino acids. Germline V CDR1 and CDR2: LNHNV, YYDKDF (reference sequence). The CDR3 here is CATSRDDRVLGNQPQHF. CDR3 DNA sequence: TGTGCCACCAGCAGAGACGACAGGGTTTTGGGCAATCAGCCCCAGCATTTT.

This clonotype appeared a few times. This chain uses TRBV12-3 or TRBV12-4 with TRBJ2-5, with 9 bases identical to TRBD2. After removal of 6 bases from V and 5 bases from J, the junction contained 13 bases not matched to a gene. This CDR3 is built from 16 residues. The CDR3 loop reads CASSLTLGLARETQYF. The DNA for the CDR3 is TGTGCCAGCAGCCTCACCCTGGGACTAGCTAGGGAGACCCAGTACTTC.

This clonotype has just a few counts. CDR3 residues: CSARGQIAGGGTDTQYF. The CDR3 DNA sequence: TGCAGTGCTAGAGGGCAAATAGCGGGAGGGGGCACAGATACGCAGTATTTT. V gene TRBV20-1 combines with J gene TRBJ2-3; 11 bases match TRBD2. The ends lost 1 base at V and 1 base at J; junction bases unmatched: 7. The CDR3 has 17 residues. The germline gives CDR1 DFQATT, CDR2 SNEGSKA (reference sequence).

This clonotype was observed a few times. The chain uses TRBV7-2 and TRBJ2-1; D unclear. The germline V gene has CDR1 SGHTA and CDR2 FQGNSA. The CDR3 is 15 amino acids. V lost 1 base to trimming and J lost 3 bases, with 10 bases between them. The CDR3 DNA follows: TGTGCCAGCAGCTTAGGCCCGCAATACTACAATGAGCAGTTCTTC. Protein product: CASSLGPQYYNEQFF.

In regard to this clonotype: Germline and junction disagree at one end, which may indicate a read error. The chain combines TRBV24-1 with TRBJ2-7, with D possibly matching TRBD1 (6 bases). The CDR3 totals 13 residues. The germline V gene encodes CDR1 KGHDR and CDR2 SFDVKD. CDR3 nucleotides: TGTGCCACCAGTGACCTACAGACAGGCGAGAAGTACTTC. Translation: CATSDLQTGEKYF.

This rearrangement joins TRBV6-1 to TRBJ1-4; 8 bases fit TRBD1. CDR1 MNHNS and CDR2 SASEGT come from the germline V gene. This CDR3 has 18 residues. With V trimmed by 5 bases and J by 8 bases, 19 bases remained unmatched. The chain's CDR3 is CASSPRTGRIGRLEKLFF. The CDR3 coding sequence is TGTGCCAGCAGTCCCCGGACAGGGCGTATCGGGAGGTTAGAAAAACTGTTTTTT.

Notes on this clonotype: Given a much more abundant clone one base away, this may be a read error. The chain recombines TRBV12-3 or TRBV12-4 with TRBJ2-3; no clear D gene. V shed 5 bases and J shed 2 bases, with 5 bases lying between them. The CDR3 contains 12 residues. DNA for the CDR3: TGTGCCAGCAGTCCTATCACAGATACGCAGTATTTT. It specifies CASSPITDTQYF.

This clonotype has only a few counts. The J gene is TRBJ2-7, the V gene TRBV20-1, with D perhaps assigned TRBD1 or TRBD2 (5 bases each). The CDR3 covers 15 residues. CDR1 is DFQATT, CDR2 SNEGSKA, per germline (reference sequence). V was cut by 4 bases and J by 0 bases, with 16 bases left in between. CDR3 residues: CSATSSRGPSYEQYF. The DNA for the CDR3 is TGCAGTGCTACAAGTAGCCGGGGACCCTCCTACGAGCAGTACTTC.

The chain links TRBV5-1 to TRBJ2-3, with TRBD2 as a possible D gene (6 bases). Germline CDR1 is SGHRS and CDR2 is YFSETQ. This CDR3 comprises 16 residues. Trimming pared 1 base from V and 2 bases from J, leaving 14 bases between. DNA of the CDR3: TGCGCCAGCAGCTTGTTCTCGGGACTGCCCACAGATACGCAGTATTTT. The encoded protein is CASSLFSGLPTDTQYF.

The rearrangement joins TRBV10-2 to TRBJ2-6; D is ambiguous. V lost 0 bases, J lost 1 base, and 1 base lay in between. The CDR3 is made up of 14 amino acids. Per the germline V gene, CDR1 is WSHSY and CDR2 is SAAADI. CDR3 protein: CASSESSGANVLTF. The CDR3 region has the DNA TGCGCCAGCAGTGAGTCTTCTGGGGCCAACGTCCTGACTTTC.

This clonotype was seen a few times. The chain combines TRBV29-1 with TRBJ2-7; D perhaps matches TRBD2 (6 bases). Trimming stripped 4 bases from V and 3 bases from J, with 13 bases between. The CDR3 loop spans 13 amino acids. Looked up from germline, CDR1 is SQVTM and CDR2 is ANQGSEA. CDR3 in amino acids: CSVAATGDYEQYF. CDR3 coding DNA: TGCAGCGTTGCTGCGACGGGAGACTACGAGCAGTACTTC.

This clonotype was seen only a few times. V usage is TRBV3-1 and J usage is TRBJ2-2; D is ambiguous. V lost 0 bases and J lost 6, with 8 bases in between. The germline CDR1 and CDR2 sequences are LGHDT and YNNKEL (reference sequence). The CDR3 sequence is 14 residues long. The CDR3 sequence is CASSQDFPAGELFF. The CDR3 coding sequence is TGTGCCAGCAGCCAAGATTTTCCAGCCGGGGAGCTGTTTTTT.